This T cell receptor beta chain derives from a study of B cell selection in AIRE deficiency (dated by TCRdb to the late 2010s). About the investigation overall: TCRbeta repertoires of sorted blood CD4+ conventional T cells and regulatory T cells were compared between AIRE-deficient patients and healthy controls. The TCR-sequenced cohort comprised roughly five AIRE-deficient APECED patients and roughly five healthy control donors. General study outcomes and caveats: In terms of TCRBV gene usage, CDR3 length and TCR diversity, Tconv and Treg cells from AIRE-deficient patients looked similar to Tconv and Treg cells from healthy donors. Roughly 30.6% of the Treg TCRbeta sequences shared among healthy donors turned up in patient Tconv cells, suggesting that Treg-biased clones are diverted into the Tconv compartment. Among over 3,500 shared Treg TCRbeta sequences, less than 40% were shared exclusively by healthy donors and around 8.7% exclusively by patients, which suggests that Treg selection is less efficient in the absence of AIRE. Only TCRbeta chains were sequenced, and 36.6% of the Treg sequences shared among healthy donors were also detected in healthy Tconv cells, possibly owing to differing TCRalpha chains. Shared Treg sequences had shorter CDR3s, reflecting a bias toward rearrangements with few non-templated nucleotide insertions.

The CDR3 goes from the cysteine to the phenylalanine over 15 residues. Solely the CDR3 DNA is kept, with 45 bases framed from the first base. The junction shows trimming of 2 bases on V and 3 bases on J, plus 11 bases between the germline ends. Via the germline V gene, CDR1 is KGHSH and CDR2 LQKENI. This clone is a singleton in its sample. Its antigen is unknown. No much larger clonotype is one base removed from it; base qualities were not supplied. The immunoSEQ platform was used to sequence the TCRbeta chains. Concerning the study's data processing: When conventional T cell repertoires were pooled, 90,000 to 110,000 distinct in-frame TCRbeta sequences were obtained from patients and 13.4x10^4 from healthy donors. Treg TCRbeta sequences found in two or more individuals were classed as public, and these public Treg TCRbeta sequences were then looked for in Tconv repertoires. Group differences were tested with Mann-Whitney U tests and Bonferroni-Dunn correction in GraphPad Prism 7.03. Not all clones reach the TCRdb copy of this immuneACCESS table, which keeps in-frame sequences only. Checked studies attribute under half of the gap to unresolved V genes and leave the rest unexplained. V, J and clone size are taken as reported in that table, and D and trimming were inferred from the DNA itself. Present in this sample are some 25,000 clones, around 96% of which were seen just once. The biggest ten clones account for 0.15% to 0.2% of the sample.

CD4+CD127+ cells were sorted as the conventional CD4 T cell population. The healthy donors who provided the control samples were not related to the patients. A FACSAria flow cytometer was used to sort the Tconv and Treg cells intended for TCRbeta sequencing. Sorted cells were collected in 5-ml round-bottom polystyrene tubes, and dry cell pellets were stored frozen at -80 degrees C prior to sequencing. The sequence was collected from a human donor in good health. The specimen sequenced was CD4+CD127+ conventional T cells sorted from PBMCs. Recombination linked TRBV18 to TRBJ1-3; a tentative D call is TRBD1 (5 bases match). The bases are TGTGCCAGCTCACCAGTCCAGGGCAGTGGAAACACCATATATTTT. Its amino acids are CASSPVQGSGNTIYF. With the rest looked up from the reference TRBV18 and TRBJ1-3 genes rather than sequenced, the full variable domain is NAGVMQNPRHLVRRRGQEARLRCSPMKGHSHVYWYRQLPEEGLKFMVYLQKENIIDESGMPKERFSAEFPKEGPSILRIQQVVRGDSAAYFCASSPVQGSGNTIYFGEGSWLTVV.